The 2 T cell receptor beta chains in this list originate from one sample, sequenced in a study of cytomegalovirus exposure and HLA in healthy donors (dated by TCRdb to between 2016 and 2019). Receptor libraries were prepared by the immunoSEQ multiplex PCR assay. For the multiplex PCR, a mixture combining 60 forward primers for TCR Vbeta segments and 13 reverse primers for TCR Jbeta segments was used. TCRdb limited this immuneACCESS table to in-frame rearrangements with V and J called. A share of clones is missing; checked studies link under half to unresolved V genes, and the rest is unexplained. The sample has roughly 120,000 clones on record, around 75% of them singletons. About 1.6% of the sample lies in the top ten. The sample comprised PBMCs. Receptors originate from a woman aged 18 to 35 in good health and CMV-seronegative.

Written as DNA, the CDR3 is TGTGCCAGCACGAGTAGGGGTGATGGTGAGCAGTTCTTC. Its translation: CASTSRGDGEQFF. The chain is built from TRBV19 and TRBJ2-1; perhaps TRBD1 as D (5 bases). The CDR3 contains 13 residues. V lost 9 bases to trimming and J lost 9 bases, with 18 bases between them. Germline V CDR1 and CDR2: LNHDA, SQIVND (reference sequence).

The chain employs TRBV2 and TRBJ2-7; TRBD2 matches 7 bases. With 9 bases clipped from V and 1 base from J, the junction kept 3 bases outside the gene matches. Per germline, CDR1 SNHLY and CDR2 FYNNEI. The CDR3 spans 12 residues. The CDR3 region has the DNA TGTGCCAGAAGCGGGGATTCCTACGAGCAGTACTTC. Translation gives CARSGDSYEQYF. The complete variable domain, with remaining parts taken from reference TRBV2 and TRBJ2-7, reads EPEVTQTPSHQVTQMGQEVILRCVPISNHLYFYWYRQILGQKVEFLVSFYNNEISEKSEIFDDQFSVERPDGSNFTLKIRSTKLEDSAMYFCARSGDSYEQYFGPGTRLTVT.